These 18 T cell receptor beta chains came from one sample sequenced in a study of blood T cell repertoires in COVID-19. Profiling relied on immunoSEQ multiplex PCR, and the TCRdb table lists in-frame clones only, not all of them. The sample gives some 99,000 clones, over 70% of which show up once; approximately 11% is in the top ten. The sample comprised peripheral blood. The receptors were sampled from a woman at least 80 years old with acute or convalescent COVID-19.

This clone occurred a few times. The chain has TRBV6-5 and TRBJ1-1; D is possibly TRBD1 (6 bases). Germline V gene sequence: CDR1 MNHEY, CDR2 SVGAGI. There are 14 residues in the CDR3. V was cut by 2 bases and J by 1 base, with 8 bases left in between. Here the CDR3 DNA reads TGTGCCAGCAGTTACCAGGGGCCGAACACTGAAGCTTTCTTT. Its protein is CASSYQGPNTEAFF.

V is TRBV28 and J is TRBJ1-5; TRBD1 aligns across 10 bases. The CDR3 covers 16 residues. V trimming: 5 bases; J trimming: 6 bases; junction bases outside the gene matches: 10. The germline gives CDR1 MDHEN, CDR2 SYDVKM. The CDR3: CASSQETGGMTQPQHF. As DNA, the CDR3 is TGTGCCAGCAGTCAGGAGACAGGGGGCATGACTCAGCCCCAGCATTTT.

The chain carries TRBV5-1 and TRBJ1-6; 7 positions match TRBD1. This CDR3 spans 15 amino acids. CDR1 SGHRS and CDR2 YFSETQ come from the germline V gene. The trim removed 3 bases at V and 10 bases at J, leaving 10 bases unmatched. CDR3 sequence reads: CASSYEQGTGSPLHF. The CDR3 coding sequence is TGCGCCAGCAGCTACGAACAGGGGACGGGGTCACCCCTCCACTTT. Filled out from reference TRBV5-1 and TRBJ1-6, the complete variable domain reads KAGVTQTPRYLIKTRGQQVTLSCSPISGHRSVSWYQQTPGQGLQFLFEYFSETQRNKGNFPGRFSGRQFSNSRSEMNVSTLELGDSALYLCASSYEQGTGSPLHFGNGTRLTVT.

J is TRBJ1-4 and V is TRBV6-6, with 10 bases identical to TRBD1. V trimming: 4 bases; J trimming: 7 bases; junction bases outside the gene matches: 6. CDR1 MNHNY and CDR2 SVGAGI come from the germline V gene (reference sequence). This CDR3 region has 15 residues. The CDR3 loop reads CASSLGTGVSEKLFF. Here the CDR3 DNA reads TGTGCCAGCAGTTTAGGGACAGGGGTTAGTGAAAAACTGTTTTTT.

This clone was detected only a few times. The chain has TRBV2 and TRBJ1-6; the D is unclear. This CDR3 contains 13 residues. In germline, CDR1 is SNHLY, CDR2 FYNNEI. Between the trimmed V and J ends, which lost 7 bases and 5 bases, there was a span of 9 bases. The CDR3 sequence: CASKRQDNSPLHF. The CDR3 bases are TGTGCCAGCAAGCGGCAGGATAATTCACCCCTCCACTTT. Combining the CDR3 with reference TRBV2 and TRBJ1-6 gives the whole variable domain EPEVTQTPSHQVTQMGQEVILRCVPISNHLYFYWYRQILGQKVEFLVSFYNNEISEKSEIFDDQFSVERPDGSNFTLKIRSTKLEDSAMYFCASKRQDNSPLHFGNGTRLTVT.

V and J are TRBV28 and TRBJ2-5; weak D call: TRBD1 (5 bases). Per germline, CDR1 MDHEN and CDR2 SYDVKM. The CDR3 has 14 amino acids. The germline V and J ends were trimmed by 6 bases and 7 bases, with 18 bases remaining between them. The CDR3 sequence is CASSFSHERGTQYF. Written as DNA, the CDR3 is TGTGCCAGCAGCTTTTCCCACGAAAGGGGGACCCAGTACTTC.

The chain employs TRBV15 and TRBJ2-5; 7 positions agree with TRBD1. CDR3 length equals 15 residues. Germline CDR1 and CDR2: LNHNV and YYDKDF (reference sequence). With V trimmed by 0 bases and J by 5 bases, 6 bases remained unmatched. The CDR3 DNA reads as TGTGCCACCAGCAGAGAAAGGGGGCCCCGGGAGACCCAGTACTTC. Its translation is CATSRERGPRETQYF.

The J gene is TRBJ1-5, the V gene TRBV7-2; a possible D gene is TRBD1 (5 bases). In germline, CDR1 is SGHTA, CDR2 FQGNSA. The CDR3 has 13 amino acids. V dropped 5 bases and J dropped 4 bases, with 9 bases sitting between them. CDR3 loop: CASSIRQNQPQHF. Written as DNA, the CDR3 is TGTGCCAGCAGCATTAGACAGAATCAGCCCCAGCATTTT.

This clone has just one count. The chain couples TRBV27 to TRBJ1-1; weak D call: TRBD1 (5 bases). V was shortened by 2 bases and J by 0 bases, with 10 bases between the two germline ends. The CDR3 extends over 15 amino acids. CDR1 MNHEY and CDR2 SMNVEV come from the germline V gene (reference sequence). CDR3 protein: CASSLGGLLNTEAFF. The CDR3 DNA sequence: TGTGCCAGCAGTTTAGGGGGGTTGCTGAACACTGAAGCTTTCTTT.

The chain uses TRBV23-1 and TRBJ1-2; the D gene is possibly TRBD1 (5 bases). TRBV23-1 is an ORF, and what it does is uncertain. CDR3 length equals 19 residues. Trimming stripped 4 bases from V and 2 bases from J, with 26 bases between. The CDR3 is CASSPYGIKDNLGNYGYTF. CDR3 DNA: TGCGCCAGCAGTCCCTACGGCATTAAGGACAACCTTGGGAACTATGGCTACACCTTC.

The CDR3 nucleotides are TGTGCCAGCAGCTCTAGAACCTATGGCTACACCTTC. Translated, it gives CASSSRTYGYTF. The rearrangement links TRBV28 to TRBJ1-2; no definite D call. The CDR3 sequence is 12 residues long. In germline, CDR1 is MDHEN, CDR2 SYDVKM. Trimming stripped 6 bases from V and 4 bases from J, with 9 bases between.

The chain carries TRBV15 and TRBJ2-6, with 10 bases matching TRBD2. The CDR3 consists of 18 residues. Per the germline V gene, CDR1 is LNHNV and CDR2 is YYDKDF (reference sequence). V trimming: 1 base; J trimming: 0 bases; junction bases outside the gene matches: 3. This chain's CDR3 is CATSRALAGSSGANVLTF. The DNA for the CDR3 is TGTGCCACCAGCAGAGCACTAGCGGGAAGCTCTGGGGCCAACGTCCTGACTTTC.

The V gene is TRBV15, the J gene TRBJ2-5; 8 bases match TRBD1. J gave up 4 bases and V 5 bases, and 12 bases lay outside the gene matches. The CDR3 length is 16 residues. Germline V gene lookup returns CDR1 LNHNV and CDR2 YYDKDF (reference sequence). This CDR3 is CATSHDPAGGAETQYF. The CDR3 DNA sequence: TGTGCCACCAGCCACGATCCTGCAGGGGGCGCAGAGACCCAGTACTTC.

The genes are TRBV19 and TRBJ1-6, with 7 positions matching TRBD1. J lost 7 bases, V lost 3 bases, and 9 bases had no gene match. Germline values: CDR1 LNHDA, CDR2 SQIVND (reference sequence). This CDR3 is built from 16 residues. The CDR3 DNA follows: TGTGCCAGTAGTATCGGAACGGACAGGCCCAATTCACCCCTCCACTTT. Its protein product is CASSIGTDRPNSPLHF. The full variable domain, rest sourced from reference TRBV19 and TRBJ1-6, is DGGITQSPKYLFRKEGQNVTLSCEQNLNHDAMYWYRQDPGQGLRLIYYSQIVNDFQKGDIAEGYSVSREKKESFPLTVTSAQKNPTAFYLCASSIGTDRPNSPLHFGNGTRLTVT.

This clone was recorded only once. The V call is TRBV20-1, the J call TRBJ2-1; 7 bases are a match to TRBD2. The CDR3 is made up of 13 amino acids. The germline CDR1 and CDR2 sequences are DFQATT and SNEGSKA (reference sequence). The V gene end was trimmed by 3 bases and the J gene end by 9 bases; junction bases not matched to a gene: 8. CDR3 amino acids: CSASWDYRSEQFF. DNA for the CDR3: TGCAGTGCTAGTTGGGACTACCGAAGTGAGCAGTTCTTC.

This sequence joins TRBV28 and TRBJ1-2; D might be TRBD1 (5 bases). The CDR3 extends over 12 amino acids. V was clipped by 8 bases and J by 5 bases, with 12 bases between them. Per germline, CDR1 MDHEN and CDR2 SYDVKM. CDR3 in amino acids: CASSGRVYGYTF. DNA of the CDR3: TGTGCCAGCTCGGGCAGGGTGTATGGCTACACCTTC.

Only a few counts were recorded for this clone. The rearrangement links TRBV7-8 to TRBJ1-6; TRBD1 might be the D (5 bases). The CDR3 is 15 amino acids. Deletions cut 5 bases from V and 9 bases from J, with 17 bases between. Per germline, CDR1 SGHVS and CDR2 FQNEAQ. CDR3 sequence (DNA): TGTGCCAGCAGCAAGGGGTGGACCGGCTTTTCACCCCTCCACTTT. Translated: CASSKGWTGFSPLHF.

This clone was detected once. The V and J genes are TRBV5-1 and TRBJ1-2, with D tentatively TRBD1 (6 bases). V lost 5 bases to trimming and J lost 5 bases, with 16 bases between them. This CDR3 is built from 14 residues. Germline assignment: CDR1 SGHRS and CDR2 YFSETQ. CDR3 in DNA: TGCGCCAGCAGTGAGGGGGGGTCCAAATATGGCTACACCTTC. It specifies CASSEGGSKYGYTF.